This T cell receptor beta chain was identified during a study of cytomegalovirus exposure and HLA in healthy donors. A note on this clone: Its matching antigen is unknown. Additional DNA sequences in this sample encode the identical CDR3.

Germline V CDR1 and CDR2: MNHEY, SMNVEV (reference sequence). V shed 3 bases and J shed 1 base, with 9 bases lying between them. The length of the CDR3 is 14 residues. PCR was performed using 60 Vbeta and 13 Jbeta primers. The data were produced by immunoSEQ multiplex PCR, yet TCRdb's version contains in-frame clones alone and is incomplete. Among 150,000 to 200,000 clones listed, approximately 71% were seen once. Broader study findings: The productive fraction for most TCR beta V segments was about 87% or about 30% in an earlier analysis.

The chain has TRBV27 and TRBJ1-1; no clear D. The source is a man younger than 35 in good health and CMV-seropositive. Material: PBMCs. CDR3 sequence reads: CASSLRRANTEAFF. DNA for the CDR3: TGTGCCAGCAGTTTGCGGAGGGCGAACACTGAAGCTTTCTTT.